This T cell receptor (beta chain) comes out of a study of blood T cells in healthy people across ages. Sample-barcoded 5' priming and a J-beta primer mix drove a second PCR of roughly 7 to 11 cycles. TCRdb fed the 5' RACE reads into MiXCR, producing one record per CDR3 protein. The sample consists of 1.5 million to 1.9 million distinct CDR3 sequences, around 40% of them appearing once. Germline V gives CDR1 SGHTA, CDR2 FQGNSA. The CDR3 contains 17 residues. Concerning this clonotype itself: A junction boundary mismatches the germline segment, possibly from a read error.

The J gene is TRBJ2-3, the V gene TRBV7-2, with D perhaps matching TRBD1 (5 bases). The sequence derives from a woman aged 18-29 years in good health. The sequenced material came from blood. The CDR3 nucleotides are TGTGCCAGCAGCACCCGCGGAGCAAATTCTGGCACAGGTACGCAGTATTTT. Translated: CASSTRGANSGTGTQYF.